The present T cell receptor (beta chain) was sequenced within a study of shared clonotypes between healthy human individuals. The assay ran at deep level. The DNA input per sorted-subset replicate PCR was about 190 ng, corresponding to some 27,000 T cell genomes. The table came from immunoSEQ multiplex PCR; TCRdb's copy has only in-frame clones and leaves some out. The data contain 1.4 million or so clones, 98% of them seen just once; the ten biggest clones take up around 0.33%. With 6 bases clipped from V and 7 bases from J, the junction kept 12 bases outside the gene matches. The germline gives CDR1 MDHEN, CDR2 SYDVKM. There are 15 residues in the CDR3.

The rearrangement links TRBV28 to TRBJ2-7, with 10 bases that match TRBD1. This sequence originates from a young man in good health. The sample taken for sequencing was naive CD4+ T cells sorted from blood. Documented subset: CD45RA+ positively selected. This CDR3 is CASSYSGTGVREQYF. Here the CDR3 DNA reads TGTGCCAGCAGCTACTCCGGGACAGGGGTTCGTGAGCAGTACTTC.